This TCR beta chain was observed in a study of molecular identifiers for immune sequencing clone quantification. Turning to the study itself: RNA from approximately 20,000 or 98,000 naive CD8 cells was split five ways in replicates, with four sequenced. Findings of the study overall: In CMV-specific effectors, clones above 20 copies held over 99% of molecules; naive, under 1%.

A single record per CDR3 protein comes from TCRdb applying MiXCR to the PCR reads. The table lists roughly 100,000 distinct CDR3 sequences, 30% to 45% of them singletons. CDR3 length: 17 amino acids. CDR1 SGHNT and CDR2 YYREEE come from the germline V gene (reference sequence). V gave up 4 bases and J gave up 7 bases; unmatched junction bases: 9. CD8+CD4-CCR7+CD45RA+ cells were sorted as naive CD8 T cells. This clonotype showed up just a few times. The antigen remains unidentified. Source material: naive CD8+ T cells from blood, with Jurkat cell RNA spiked in. Described subset: FACS-sorted CD8+CD4-CCR7+CD45RA+ naive T cells. The V call is TRBV5-4, the J call TRBJ2-2; 14 positions match TRBD2. The clonotype was recovered from a human donor in good health. Some libraries in this study had Jurkat cell RNA spiked in. In nucleotides, the CDR3 is TGTGCCAGCAGCAAGGGACTAGCGGGAGTGGGGAACGGGGAGCTGTTTTTT. This translates into CASSKGLAGVGNGELFF.